This T cell receptor beta chain was observed in a study of tumor-infiltrating lymphocytes in glioblastoma multiforme. Of note for this clonotype: Its cognate antigen is unknown.

TCRB libraries came from RNA via three nested multiplex PCR rounds. Each CDR3 protein is one row after TCRdb ran MiXCR on the multiplex PCR reads. The repertoire consists of 9,000 or so distinct CDR3 sequences, with 74% occurring once and the leading ten covering 60% to 85%. The germline CDR1 and CDR2 sequences are SGHVS and FQNEAQ. This CDR3 region has 15 residues. V lost 3 bases and J lost 5; bases outside the gene matches: 8. General study findings and limits: T cells were not sorted into functional subsets.

The source is a male donor with glioblastoma. The sequenced sample consisted of brain tumor tissue. The chain links TRBV7-8 to TRBJ2-3; TRBD2 matches at 7 bases. The CDR3 region has the DNA TGTGCCAGCAGCTTGGGGAGGGGAGGAGTAGATACGCAGTATTTT. Its translation is CASSLGRGGVDTQYF.